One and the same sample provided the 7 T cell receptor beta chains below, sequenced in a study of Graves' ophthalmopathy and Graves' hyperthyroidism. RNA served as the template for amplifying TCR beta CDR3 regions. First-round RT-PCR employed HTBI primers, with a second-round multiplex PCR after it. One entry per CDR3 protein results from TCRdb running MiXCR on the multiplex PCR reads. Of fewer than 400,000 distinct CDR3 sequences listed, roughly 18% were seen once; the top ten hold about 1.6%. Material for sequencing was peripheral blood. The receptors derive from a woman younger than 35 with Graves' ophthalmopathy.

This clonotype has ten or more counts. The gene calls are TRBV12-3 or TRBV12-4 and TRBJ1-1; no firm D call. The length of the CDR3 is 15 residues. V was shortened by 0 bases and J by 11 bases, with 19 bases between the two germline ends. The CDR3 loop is CASSLASLIAAGAFF. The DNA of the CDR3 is TGTGCCAGCAGTTTAGCGTCCCTCATCGCGGCGGGTGCTTTCTTT.

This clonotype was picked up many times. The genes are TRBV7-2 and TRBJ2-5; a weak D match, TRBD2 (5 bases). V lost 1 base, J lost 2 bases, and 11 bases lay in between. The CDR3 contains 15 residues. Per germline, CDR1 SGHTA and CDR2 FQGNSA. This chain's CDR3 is CASSLGLAGQETQYF. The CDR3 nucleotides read TGTGCCAGCAGCTTAGGGCTAGCTGGACAAGAGACCCAGTACTTC. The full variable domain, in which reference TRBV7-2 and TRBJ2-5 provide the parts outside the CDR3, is GAGVSQSPSNKVTEKGKDVELRCDPISGHTALYWYRQSLGQGLEFLIYFQGNSAPDKSGLPSDRFSAERTGGSVSTLTIQRTQQEDSAVYLCASSLGLAGQETQYFGPGTRLLVL.

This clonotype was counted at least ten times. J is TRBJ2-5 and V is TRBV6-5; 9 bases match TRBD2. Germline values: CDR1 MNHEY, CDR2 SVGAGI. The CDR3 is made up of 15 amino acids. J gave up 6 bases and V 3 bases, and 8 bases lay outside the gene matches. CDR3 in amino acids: CASSYSRTSAKTQYF. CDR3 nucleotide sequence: TGTGCCAGCAGTTATTCGAGGACTAGCGCGAAGACCCAGTACTTC.

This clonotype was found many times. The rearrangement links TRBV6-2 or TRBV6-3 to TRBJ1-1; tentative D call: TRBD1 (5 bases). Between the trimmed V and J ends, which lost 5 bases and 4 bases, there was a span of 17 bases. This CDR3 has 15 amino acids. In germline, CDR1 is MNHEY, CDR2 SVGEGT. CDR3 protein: CASSQPLSGGTEAFF. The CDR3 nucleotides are TGTGCCAGCAGTCAACCCTTATCTGGGGGCACTGAAGCTTTCTTT.

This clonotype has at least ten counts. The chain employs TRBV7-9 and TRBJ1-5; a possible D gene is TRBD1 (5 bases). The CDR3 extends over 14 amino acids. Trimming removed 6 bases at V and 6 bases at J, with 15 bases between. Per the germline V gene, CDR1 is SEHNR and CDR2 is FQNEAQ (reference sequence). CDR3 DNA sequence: TGTGCCAGCAGTTCTCGGGGGTCGCCTCAGCCCCAGCATTTT. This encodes CASSSRGSPQPQHF.

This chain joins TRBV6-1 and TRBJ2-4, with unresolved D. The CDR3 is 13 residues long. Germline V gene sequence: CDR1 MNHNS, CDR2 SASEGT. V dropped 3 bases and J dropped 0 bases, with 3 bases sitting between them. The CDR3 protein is CASSDGAKNIQYF. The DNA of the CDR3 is TGTGCCAGCAGTGATGGAGCCAAAAACATTCAGTACTTC.

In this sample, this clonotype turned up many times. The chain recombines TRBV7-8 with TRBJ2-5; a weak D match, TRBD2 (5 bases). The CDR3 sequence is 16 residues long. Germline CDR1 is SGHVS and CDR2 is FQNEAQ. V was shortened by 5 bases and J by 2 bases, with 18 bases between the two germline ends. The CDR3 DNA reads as TGTGCCAGCAGCGCAAATTTCGGGGTGGTTCAAGAGACCCAGTACTTC. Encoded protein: CASSANFGVVQETQYF.